Included here is one T cell receptor (beta chain) sequence, with context. Its recognized antigen is unknown. Base quality data are lacking; no much larger clone is found one base away. The cohort consisted of 666 healthy bone marrow donors. Cohort members were all nominally healthy when sampled, although unrecorded immune exposures were likely present. The donor tested CMV seronegative, placing the donor among the 300 to 400 seronegative members of the cohort. Every donor gave a peripheral blood sample, and the peripheral blood mononuclear cells from that sample were used for TCR beta sequencing. Genomic DNA was extracted from the blood cell samples with the Qiagen DNeasy Blood Extraction Kit. The CDR1 and CDR2 encoded by the germline V gene (reference sequence) are MNHEY and SMNVEV. Unmatched junction bases come to 3, with V trimmed by 6 bases and J by 2 bases. From cysteine to phenylalanine, the CDR3 is 14 amino acids long. Only CDR3 DNA remains: 42 bases, in frame from the first base.

This specimen belongs to a study of cytomegalovirus exposure and HLA in healthy donors (dated by TCRdb to 2015 to 2018). Some background on the complete study: In an earlier analysis of several hundred of the donors, 276 Gb of sequence data and 117 million unique TCR beta sequences from 150 million to 200 million T cells were reported. An early release that covered some 640 HLA-typed donors contained about 300 gigabases of sequencing data and about 93 million unique TCR sequences. Of the 350 to 400 genotyped donors, 65% to 90% fell in the genetic ancestry cluster associated with self-reported Caucasian donors. The study aimed to test whether signatures of past pathogen exposure could be identified by cataloging public T cell receptors. The study used immunosequencing to profile the T cell repertoires of approximately 630 subjects and linked those repertoires to cytomegalovirus serostatus. In addition to the first cohort of roughly 670 subjects, a separate validation cohort of about 120 different subjects was used. High-throughput TCR immunosequencing, statistical association of individual TCRs with disease status, and machine learning were combined to predict cytomegalovirus infection status. To study patterns of TCR occurrence, a later analysis re-analyzed previously published TCR beta repertoires from around 700 donors and added high-resolution HLA genotyping. Rather than using new phenotypic data, the later analysis identified candidate immune exposures from TCR beta sequences and from how often those sequences occurred across donors. In an earlier analysis of roughly 540 of the donors, high-throughput TCR beta sequencing was used to judge whether each TCR beta V gene segment behaved as functional or pseudogenic. Alongside the repertoire data, information on donor age, sex, ethnicity and CMV serostatus was compiled. Genome-wide SNP genotypes for about 65% of the roughly 670 donors were used in a later genetic analysis, which treated that subset as a discovery cohort. Every discovery cohort repertoire had been produced on one sequencing platform. HLA typing included class I and class II loci at four-digit resolution. The number of typed donors differed by locus: 629-630 for A, B, C, DRB1 and DQB1; 500 to 550 for DQA1; roughly 600 for DPA1; and about 450 for DPB1. Roughly 5 DR-DQ haplotypes were handled as single units for association and clustering because linkage in the cohort was strong. Among 350 to 400 genotyped donors of the cohort, an average of roughly 240,000 unique TCR beta nucleotide sequences were sequenced per donor, roughly 20% of them non-productive. Beyond this particular receptor, the publication reports: In a later genetic analysis, fewer N-insertions in productive TCRs were reported among donors in an Asian-associated ancestry cluster than the roughly 710-donor mean. A further reported finding was that TCR beta sequences accurately predicted the HLA-A and HLA-B alleles for most subjects in the first cohort. A cluster of highly shared sequence variants was judged likely to represent a technical artifact of the sequencing pipeline. Because HLA typing was missing for some donors at each locus, association tests included only the typed subset. Compared with equally common non-associated chains, HLA-associated TCR beta chains in a later analysis were more clonally expanded and had lower generation probabilities. A few of the identified cytomegalovirus-associated TCR beta chains were confirmed in vitro to be specific for cytomegalovirus antigens. Several of the top co-occurrence clusters appeared to be linked to parvovirus B19, influenza, CMV and Epstein-Barr virus, according to a later analysis. For the cohort, immune exposure information was limited to CMV serostatus. Correlated functional status among segregating V segments might reflect linkage disequilibrium, but an unknown experimental factor could not be ruled out. In an earlier analysis of approximately 590 of the donors, most TCR beta V segments appeared in productive rearrangements about 87% or about 30% of the time, broadly matching IMGT annotations. A later genetic analysis associated a missense DCLRE1C variant with V-gene and J-gene trimming of TCR beta chains, and an independent cohort replicated the association. In a later analysis, about 17,000 TCR beta sequences were associated with specific HLA alleles at a false discovery rate of 0.05. In this cohort, only TCR beta chains were sequenced, and detectable features were limited by the absence of alpha or paired-chain data. It was suggested by the authors that the approach could potentially be generalized to other disease states and immunological phenotypes. Most TCR sequences were seen in very few donors, while some public TCRs were found in many individuals. The presence/absence analyses assumed that sequencing depth was roughly uniform across donors, and that assumption may not be true. The earlier analysis of some 540 of the donors excluded some 15 rarely observed V segments, including chromosome 9 orphons, because counts were too low. In a later analysis, most CMV-associated TCR beta chains were found to appear HLA-restricted, with HLA associations seemingly driven largely by CMV exposure. In the study, 150 to 200 TCR beta chains were listed as associated with cytomegalovirus. Assigning TCR associations to individual alleles was difficult when HLA alleles, especially DR and DQ, strongly co-occurred. According to a later analysis, TCR association rates differed among HLA loci, with DRB1 alleles showing the most associated TCRs and HLA-C alleles showing the fewest. Because the 87-base-pair reads could not distinguish some IMGT-functional V segments, including TRBV6-2 and TRBV6-3, those segments were excluded. Cytomegalovirus status was reported to be diagnosed by the classifier with high specificity and sensitivity in both the original and validation cohorts.

Library construction relied on the immunoSEQ multiplex PCR assay. A mixture of 60 forward primers for TCR Vbeta segments and 13 reverse primers for TCR Jbeta segments was used in the multiplex PCR. The CDR3 region of rearranged TCR beta genes was amplified from genomic DNA with a multiplex PCR assay. On the Illumina HiSeq System, the amplified TCR beta libraries were sequenced as 87-base-pair reads. The original pipeline was this. A later analysis counted about 76 million unique TCR beta chains across the 670 or so repertoires, and 10 million to 12 million of these chains were shared by at least two donors. To remove PCR and sequencing errors, raw reads were error-corrected and collapsed into unique sequences using a nearest-neighbor algorithm that merged closely related sequences. V, D and J gene segments were assigned by aligning CDR3 sequences to IMGT reference sequences. For a sequence to be retained, a match of at least six nucleotides to both a V gene segment and a J gene segment was required. Rearrangements were classified as productive when the CDR3 lacked stop codons and remained in frame with V and J, and all other rearrangements were classified as non-productive. CDR3 was defined by IMGT convention, running from the second conserved V-encoded cysteine to the conserved J-encoded phenylalanine. The earlier analysis of about 610 of the donors excluded sequences that lacked an unambiguous match to a single V gene segment. In an earlier analysis of some 590 of the donors, V segments were called functional above 56.7% productive rearrangements and were called segregating when the between-donor standard deviation exceeded 5%. A statistical classification framework was built for diagnosing cytomegalovirus status from the catalog of TCR beta chain sequences. A later analysis assigned V and J genes by comparing TCR nucleotide sequences with IMGT/GENE-DB human TR gene sequences. A later analysis assigned CDR3 sequences and most-parsimonious VDJ recombination scenarios with the TCRdist pipeline. In a later analysis, each TCR beta chain was defined by its CDR3 amino acid sequence together with its V-gene family, and reads lacking a unique V-gene family were excluded. A later analysis removed several hundred highly shared, low-generation-probability nucleotide sequences to deal with suspected cross-contamination and a sequencing artifact. In a later analysis, a clonal expansion index for each public chain was calculated from normalized within-repertoire ranks of inferred template counts. In a later analysis, generation probabilities were computed using a VDJ recombination model fitted to out-of-frame rearrangements, and the results were checked against IGoR. In a later analysis, hypergeometric tests were used to score TCR-TCR, TCR-HLA and TCR-CMV co-occurrence, with a repertoire-size bias correction applied to TCR pairs. To estimate false discovery rates, a later analysis permuted the HLA or CMV assignments 20 times. In a later analysis, co-occurring TCRs were grouped using DBSCAN, with TCRdist sequence similarity added in when clustering inside HLA-allele-positive subsets. Repertoires with fewer than 30,000 or more than 120,000 public chains, plus five repertoires with anomalous nucleotide sharing, were excluded from co-occurrence clustering. Imported from immuneACCESS, the table was reduced by TCRdb to in-frame sequences with V and J called. These copies leave out some clones; in studies compared against another copy, an unresolved V gene accounts for under half, and the cause of the remainder is not known. Clone size and V and J calls were adopted from that table, with D and trimming inferred from the DNA. Within this sample are about 150,000 clones, with 65% to 90% of them counted one time only. 2% to 2.5% of the sample comes from the top ten.

The chain joins TRBV27 to TRBJ2-1, and 8 junction bases match TRBD1. The specimen sequenced was PBMCs. This clonotype was sampled from a male donor in good health and CMV-seronegative. This receptor carries the CDR3 CASSQDRAYNEQFF. Read as DNA, the sequence is TGTGCCAGCAGCCAGGACAGGGCCTACAATGAGCAGTTCTTC.